The T cell receptor (beta chain) under discussion was sequenced for a study of CD8+ T cells in alopecia areata. The study, taken as a whole, reports: Tissue-resident alphabeta T cells belonging to normal skin likewise get sequenced within scalp specimens.

Per the germline V gene, CDR1 is MNHNS and CDR2 is SASEGT. The CDR3 runs 16 residues. The trim removed 0 bases at V and 4 bases at J, leaving 4 bases unmatched. This clone was counted a few times. No antigen is known for it. Extraction and reverse transcription of RNA yielded cDNA as the sequencing template. Libraries were prepared by immunoSEQ multiplex PCR; TCRdb keeps only in-frame clonotypes and omits some of them. The sample holds 110,000 or so clones, roughly 64% seen once. The rearrangement uses TRBV6-1 and TRBJ1-5, with 9 bases aligning to TRBD1. Sequenced sample: CD8+ T cells sorted from blood. The TCR originated in a human donor in good health. CDR3 nucleotides: TGTGCCAGCAGTGAAGCTCCGGGACAGGGAAATCAGCCCCAGCATTTT. It encodes CASSEAPGQGNQPQHF.